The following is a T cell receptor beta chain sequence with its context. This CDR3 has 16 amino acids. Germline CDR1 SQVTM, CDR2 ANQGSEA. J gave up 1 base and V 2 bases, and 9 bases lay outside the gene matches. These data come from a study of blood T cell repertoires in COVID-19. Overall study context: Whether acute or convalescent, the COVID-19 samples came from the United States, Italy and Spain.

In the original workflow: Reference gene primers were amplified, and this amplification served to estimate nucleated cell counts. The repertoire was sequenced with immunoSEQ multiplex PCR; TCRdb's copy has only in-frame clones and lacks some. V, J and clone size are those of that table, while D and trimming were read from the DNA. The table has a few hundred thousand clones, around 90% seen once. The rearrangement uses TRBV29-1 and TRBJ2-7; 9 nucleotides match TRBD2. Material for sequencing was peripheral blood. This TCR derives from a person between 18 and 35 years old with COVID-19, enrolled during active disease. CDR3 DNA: TGCAGCGTTGAACCGGCGCGGGAGGGACATTCCTACGAGCAGTACTTC. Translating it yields CSVEPAREGHSYEQYF.